These T cell receptor beta chains were read from a single sample in a study of blood T cell repertoires in COVID-19. This table comes from immunoSEQ multiplex PCR, and its TCRdb copy is limited to in-frame clones, with some not included. Of about 320,000 clones in the sample, roughly 85% were seen once. Sequenced: peripheral blood. The receptors stem from a human donor in a cohort sampled during active COVID-19. CDR3s include the opening cysteine and the closing phenylalanine or tryptophan. A clone size is listed for some rows: how often the clone was seen (once, few, many), or a class if it is expanded.

V gene: TRBV9
J gene: TRBJ2-3
clone size: -
CDR3 protein: CASSVATATSGGTDTQYF

V gene: TRBV19
J gene: TRBJ1-1
clone size: -
CDR3 protein: CASSIEAGIMNTEAFF

V gene: TRBV10-3
J gene: TRBJ1-2
clone size: once
CDR3 protein: CAIREPGTQYGYTF

V gene: TRBV6-5
J gene: TRBJ1-4
clone size: -
CDR3 protein: CASSLQVYNEKLFF

V gene: TRBV4-1
J gene: TRBJ2-5
clone size: -
CDR3 protein: CASSQAGSQETQYF

V gene: TRBV7-2
J gene: TRBJ2-5
clone size: few
CDR3 protein: CASSLVTSGGETQYF

V gene: TRBV10-3
J gene: TRBJ2-1
clone size: -
CDR3 protein: CAITNRGPEYEQFF

V gene: TRBV5-6
J gene: TRBJ1-6
clone size: -
CDR3 protein: CASSMGQVSPLHF

V gene: TRBV7-9
J gene: TRBJ2-2
clone size: few
CDR3 protein: CASSYTGGRTGELFF

V gene: TRBV11-2
J gene: TRBJ1-1
clone size: -
CDR3 protein: CASSLGPRGTEAFF

V gene: TRBV7-3
J gene: TRBJ1-2
clone size: many
CDR3 protein: CANSSGTGFTNYGYTF

V gene: TRBV12-5
J gene: TRBJ2-1
clone size: -
CDR3 protein: CASGLVFHLRPRKAYEQFF

V gene: TRBV3-1/TRBV3-2
J gene: TRBJ2-5
clone size: -
CDR3 protein: CASSSGQGGRETQYF

V gene: TRBV14
J gene: TRBJ2-7
clone size: -
CDR3 protein: CASSQTSGGDYEQYF

V gene: TRBV9
J gene: TRBJ2-2
clone size: once
CDR3 protein: CASSESSGAYTGELFF

V gene: TRBV15
J gene: TRBJ2-3
clone size: -
CDR3 protein: CATSINRADTQYF

V gene: TRBV7-3
J gene: TRBJ2-2
clone size: -
CDR3 protein: CASSSSSGGTGELFF

V gene: TRBV5-6
J gene: TRBJ2-7
clone size: -
CDR3 protein: CASSNPGQGYEQYF

V gene: TRBV5-1
J gene: TRBJ2-1
clone size: -
CDR3 protein: CASSQTGATYNEQFF

V gene: TRBV2
J gene: TRBJ2-1
clone size: -
CDR3 protein: CASSPRQGSSYNEQFF

V gene: TRBV28
J gene: TRBJ1-2
clone size: once
CDR3 protein: CASSTSRDSVPIRGYTF

V gene: TRBV5-1
J gene: TRBJ1-2
clone size: -
CDR3 protein: CASPNDRGRFYYGYTF

V gene: TRBV11-3
J gene: TRBJ2-1
clone size: -
CDR3 protein: CASSYGTSGDDEQFF

V gene: TRBV10-3
J gene: TRBJ1-1
clone size: -
CDR3 protein: CAIRESQGTEAFF

V gene: TRBV30
J gene: TRBJ2-7
clone size: -
CDR3 protein: CAWYSSGYEQYF

V gene: TRBV3-1/TRBV3-2
J gene: TRBJ2-2
clone size: -
CDR3 protein: CASSTRESVGGELFF

V gene: TRBV20-1
J gene: TRBJ2-3
clone size: -
CDR3 protein: CSASRRVGDTQYF

V gene: TRBV7-2
J gene: TRBJ1-6
clone size: -
CDR3 protein: CASSFLVESPLHF

V gene: TRBV7-2
J gene: TRBJ2-7
clone size: -
CDR3 protein: CASSFRASGLSYEQYF

V gene: TRBV9
J gene: TRBJ2-3
clone size: -
CDR3 protein: CASSVVQDTQYF

V gene: TRBV30
J gene: TRBJ2-4
clone size: -
CDR3 protein: CAWTTGQALAKNIQYF

V gene: TRBV29-1
J gene: TRBJ1-3
clone size: -
CDR3 protein: CSVRIPLVSGNTIYF

V gene: TRBV5-6
J gene: TRBJ1-1
clone size: -
CDR3 protein: CASSLRRTVETEAFF

V gene: TRBV6-5
J gene: TRBJ1-5
clone size: -
CDR3 protein: CASRTGGRGQPQHF

V gene: TRBV3-1/TRBV3-2
J gene: TRBJ1-1
clone size: -
CDR3 protein: CASRGQGAKGNSEAFF

V gene: TRBV2
J gene: TRBJ1-2
clone size: -
CDR3 protein: CASSELAYGYTF

V gene: TRBV3-1/TRBV3-2
J gene: TRBJ2-7
clone size: -
CDR3 protein: CASSPRTWGEQYF

V gene: TRBV3-1/TRBV3-2
J gene: TRBJ1-1
clone size: -
CDR3 protein: CASSQGSSEAFF

V gene: TRBV6-5
J gene: TRBJ2-7
clone size: once
CDR3 protein: CASRGPNRGLDEQYF

V gene: TRBV7-2
J gene: TRBJ2-5
clone size: -
CDR3 protein: CASSLSRLQETQYF

V gene: TRBV4-1
J gene: TRBJ1-2
clone size: -
CDR3 protein: CASSQPRQGRNYGYTF

V gene: TRBV2
J gene: TRBJ1-5
clone size: -
CDR3 protein: CASSGQGAFQPQHF

V gene: TRBV5-1
J gene: TRBJ2-1
clone size: -
CDR3 protein: CASSLADSYNEQFF

V gene: TRBV19
J gene: TRBJ2-1
clone size: -
CDR3 protein: CASSALAGDYNEQFF

V gene: TRBV24-1
J gene: TRBJ2-1
clone size: -
CDR3 protein: CATSDFGSDRGFDEQFF

V gene: TRBV6-5
J gene: TRBJ2-2
clone size: -
CDR3 protein: CASSAGVVNTGELFF

V gene: TRBV7-8
J gene: TRBJ1-1
clone size: -
CDR3 protein: CASSYRGGGNTEAFF

V gene: TRBV7-9
J gene: TRBJ2-2
clone size: -
CDR3 protein: CASSSGTAHQRPGELFF